A selection of T cell receptor beta chains follows, all from one sample in a study of T cell changes during pregnancy in multiple sclerosis. Assay used: immunoSEQ multiplex PCR; TCRdb lists only in-frame clones, some missing. The sample holds tens of thousands of clones, 75% to 95% seen once. The sample in question was CD4+ T cells from peripheral blood mononuclear cells, obtained before pregnancy. The receptors derive from a female donor with multiple sclerosis, enrolled in a pregnancy study. The CDR3 runs from the conserved cysteine through the conserved F or W. A D gene is named only where the DNA matches it firmly. A row's size may be missing; if present it is once, few, many or a size class.

V gene: TRBV21-1
J gene: TRBJ1-1
D gene: NA
clone size: NA
CDR3 DNA: TGTGCCAGCAGCAAACCGTGGACAGGTTCTGAAGCTTTCTTT
CDR3 protein: CASSKPWTGSEAFF

V gene: TRBV2
J gene: TRBJ2-1
D gene: NA
clone size: NA
CDR3 DNA: TGTGCCAGCAGTGTTACCTACGGAACGGGAAAGTTCTTC
CDR3 protein: CASSVTYGTGKFF

V gene: TRBV4-1
J gene: TRBJ1-5
D gene: NA
clone size: NA
CDR3 DNA: TGCGCCAGCAGCAGCGACAGTACCAATCAGCCCCAGCATTTT
CDR3 protein: CASSSDSTNQPQHF

V gene: TRBV7-7
J gene: TRBJ2-6
D gene: NA
clone size: NA
CDR3 DNA: TGTGCCAGCAGCGCCCACCCAGGAGGCTTCGGGGCCAACGTCCTGACTTTC
CDR3 protein: CASSAHPGGFGANVLTF

V gene: TRBV2
J gene: TRBJ2-7
D gene: TRBD2
clone size: NA
CDR3 DNA: TGTGCCAGCAGGACCCTCGGGGGGAGCGGTGAGCAGTACTTC
CDR3 protein: CASRTLGGSGEQYF

V gene: TRBV19
J gene: TRBJ1-6
D gene: NA
clone size: NA
CDR3 DNA: TGTGCCAGTAAGGACAGCTCCTATAATTCACCCCTCCACTTT
CDR3 protein: CASKDSSYNSPLHF

V gene: TRBV18
J gene: TRBJ2-5
D gene: TRBD2
clone size: NA
CDR3 DNA: TGTGCCAGCTCAGGGACTAGCCAATTCCCTCAAGAGACCCAGTACTTC
CDR3 protein: CASSGTSQFPQETQYF

V gene: TRBV2
J gene: TRBJ2-6
D gene: NA
clone size: once
CDR3 DNA: TGTGCCAGCAGTGCCGCAGGGAAGAGCTCTGGGGCCAACGTCCTGACTTTC
CDR3 protein: CASSAAGKSSGANVLTF

V gene: TRBV11-1
J gene: TRBJ1-1
D gene: TRBD1
clone size: NA
CDR3 DNA: TGTGCCAGCAGCACACAGGGGGCCATGAACACTGAAGCTTTCTTT
CDR3 protein: CASSTQGAMNTEAFF

V gene: TRBV5-6
J gene: TRBJ1-6
D gene: TRBD1
clone size: NA
CDR3 DNA: TGTGCCAGCAGCTTATACAGAGGACAGGTTAATTCACCCCTCCACTTT
CDR3 protein: CASSLYRGQVNSPLHF

V gene: TRBV5-6
J gene: TRBJ2-5
D gene: NA
clone size: NA
CDR3 DNA: TGTGCCAGCAGCTTTTCGGAGACCCAGTACTTC
CDR3 protein: CASSFSETQYF

V gene: TRBV7-9
J gene: TRBJ1-1
D gene: NA
clone size: NA
CDR3 DNA: TGTGCCAGCAGCTTAGCATCAGGACAAGGAAATAAAGAAGCTTTCTTT
CDR3 protein: CASSLASGQGNKEAFF

V gene: TRBV9
J gene: TRBJ2-3
D gene: NA
clone size: NA
CDR3 DNA: TGTGCCAGCAGCGTAGATGTAGCGGCGGGAGATACGCAGTATTTT
CDR3 protein: CASSVDVAAGDTQYF

V gene: TRBV28
J gene: TRBJ2-1
D gene: TRBD2
clone size: NA
CDR3 DNA: TGTGCCAGCTTAGAAACTAGCGGGGGGATCGGCTCCTACAATGAGCAGTTCTTC
CDR3 protein: CASLETSGGIGSYNEQFF

V gene: TRBV4-3
J gene: TRBJ1-5
D gene: NA
clone size: NA
CDR3 DNA: TGCGCCAGCAGCCAAGAACACCGTTCAGGGCAGCCCCAGCATTTT
CDR3 protein: CASSQEHRSGQPQHF

V gene: TRBV11-2
J gene: TRBJ2-1
D gene: TRBD2
clone size: NA
CDR3 DNA: TGTGCCAGCAGCTTAGTCGGGAGGTATGGTGAGCAGTTCTTC
CDR3 protein: CASSLVGRYGEQFF

V gene: TRBV4-1
J gene: TRBJ1-5
D gene: NA
clone size: NA
CDR3 DNA: TGCGCCAGCAGCCAAGTCGTTCAGACTTATCAGCCCCAGCATTTT
CDR3 protein: CASSQVVQTYQPQHF

V gene: TRBV5-6
J gene: TRBJ1-2
D gene: TRBD1
clone size: NA
CDR3 DNA: TGTGCCAGCAGCTTGGGGACAGGGACCAACTATGGCTACACCTTC
CDR3 protein: CASSLGTGTNYGYTF

V gene: TRBV6-5
J gene: TRBJ1-1
D gene: NA
clone size: NA
CDR3 DNA: TGTGCCAGCGGGCCTGGGAACACTGAAGCTTTCTTT
CDR3 protein: CASGPGNTEAFF

V gene: TRBV5-1
J gene: TRBJ2-1
D gene: TRBD2
clone size: NA
CDR3 DNA: TGCGCCAGCAGCTTGTCGGGGGGGTATGAGCAGTTCTTC
CDR3 protein: CASSLSGGYEQFF

V gene: TRBV15
J gene: TRBJ2-3
D gene: NA
clone size: NA
CDR3 DNA: TGTGCCACCAGCAGGGCAGTGTCCGGGACACTTCGAACAGATACGCAGTATTTT
CDR3 protein: CATSRAVSGTLRTDTQYF

V gene: TRBV6-1
J gene: TRBJ2-5
D gene: TRBD2
clone size: NA
CDR3 DNA: TGTGCCAGCAGTGGGGGGGGTAGCGGGAGGCAAGAGACCCAGTACTTC
CDR3 protein: CASSGGGSGRQETQYF

V gene: TRBV27
J gene: TRBJ1-1
D gene: TRBD1
clone size: NA
CDR3 DNA: TGTGCCAGCAGTTTAGGACAGGGGAGAAACACTGAAGCTTTCTTT
CDR3 protein: CASSLGQGRNTEAFF

V gene: TRBV27
J gene: TRBJ1-5
D gene: TRBD1
clone size: NA
CDR3 DNA: TGTGCCAGCAGTATGTGGACAGGGGGCGCGAAGCAGCCCCAGCATTTT
CDR3 protein: CASSMWTGGAKQPQHF